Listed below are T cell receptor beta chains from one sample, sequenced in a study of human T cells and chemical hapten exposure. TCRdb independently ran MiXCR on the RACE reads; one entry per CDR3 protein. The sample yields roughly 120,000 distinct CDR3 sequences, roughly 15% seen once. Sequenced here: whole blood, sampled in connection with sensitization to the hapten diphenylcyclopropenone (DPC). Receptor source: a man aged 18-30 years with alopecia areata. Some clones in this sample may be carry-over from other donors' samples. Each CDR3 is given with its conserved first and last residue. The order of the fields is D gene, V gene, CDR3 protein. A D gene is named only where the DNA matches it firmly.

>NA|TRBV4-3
CASSQGRVTEAFF
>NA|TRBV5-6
CASSLYGDSSNEKLFF
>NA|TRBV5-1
CTSRMGTDTQYF
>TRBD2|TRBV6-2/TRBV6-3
CASSRGTSGTDTQYF
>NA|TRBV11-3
CASSSTGTQSDTQYF
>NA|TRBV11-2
CASSSRMNTEAFF
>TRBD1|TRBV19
CASSIPPGQVNTGELFF
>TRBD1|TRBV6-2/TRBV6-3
CASSKPGQGWGNQPQHF
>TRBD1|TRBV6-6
CASSYTGQGSSYNSPLHF
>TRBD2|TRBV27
CASSPLAGEQFF
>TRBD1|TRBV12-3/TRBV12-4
CASRGQGAVNGYTF
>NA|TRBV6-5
CASRHEGRTEAFF
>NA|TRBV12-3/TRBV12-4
CASSSTVADTQYF
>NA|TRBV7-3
CASSLGGRSADTQYF
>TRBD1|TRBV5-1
CASSFRTGTVNTEAFF
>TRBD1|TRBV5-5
CASSYEGTAINYGNTIYF
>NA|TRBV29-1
CSVEEPLGYTF
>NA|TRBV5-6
CASSLDRPTDTQYF
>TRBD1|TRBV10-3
CAISLQGATKTQYF
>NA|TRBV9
CASSSTGYLANTIYF
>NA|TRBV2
CASSDWGYNEQFF
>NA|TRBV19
CASSIAGPKTYGYTF
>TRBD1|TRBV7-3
CASRGTEKVQESGNTIYF
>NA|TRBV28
CASGGANEQFF
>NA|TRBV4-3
CASSLRRAGEAFF
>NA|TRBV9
CASSARQDGTGELFF
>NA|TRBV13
CASSPRQLPTDTQYF
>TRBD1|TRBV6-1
CASRLTGDTEAFF
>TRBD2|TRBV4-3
CASSQVETLAGGRNEQFF
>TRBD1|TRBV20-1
CSATYPGQVATGELFF
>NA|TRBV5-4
CASSHRESTDTQYF
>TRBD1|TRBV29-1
CSVYRGHGELFF
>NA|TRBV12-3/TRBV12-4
CASSSRGYEQYF
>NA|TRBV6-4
CASSAFGQNTEAFF
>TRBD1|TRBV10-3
CATGQELNTEAFF
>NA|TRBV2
CASSAADTQYF
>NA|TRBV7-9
CASSFATRNSPLHF
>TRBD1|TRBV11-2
CASSPRGTGANEKLFF
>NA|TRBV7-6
CASSLNRANEQFF
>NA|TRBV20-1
CSAKGQSGETQYF
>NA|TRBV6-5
CASSYQGSASTDTQYF
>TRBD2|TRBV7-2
CASSLEGLPPYEQFF
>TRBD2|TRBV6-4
CASSEQGAGNEQFF
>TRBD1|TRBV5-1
CASSLSGTVGTYNEQFF
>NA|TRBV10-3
CAISLASSTDTQYF
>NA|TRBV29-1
CSVGAGNSPLHF
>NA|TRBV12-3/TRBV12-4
CASSRFGGSGNTIYF
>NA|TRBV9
CASSGQIYNSPLHF
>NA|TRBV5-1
CASSLNSFTSSYEQYF
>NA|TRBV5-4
CASSTHEQYF
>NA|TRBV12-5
CASDPRAGQPQHF
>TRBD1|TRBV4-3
CASSQYRGSYEQYF
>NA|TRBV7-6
CASSLELRQVEVNVLTF
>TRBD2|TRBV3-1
CASRPTSGAQETQYF
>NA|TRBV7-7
CASSKGTNNEQFF
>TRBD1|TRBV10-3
CAISGDRGSTEAFF
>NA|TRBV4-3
CASSQGGGRSGTQYF
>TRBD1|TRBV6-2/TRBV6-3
CASDRGKYNSPLHF
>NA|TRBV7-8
CASSRSMSSYNSPLHF